This passage covers 21 T cell receptor beta chains from one sample sequenced in a study of blood T cells in healthy people across ages. PCR was performed a second time for roughly 6 to 12 cycles using a sample-barcoded 5' primer and a J-beta primer mix. One entry per CDR3 protein, called by TCRdb with MiXCR from the 5' RACE reads. Among about 1.7 million distinct CDR3 sequences listed, roughly 30% were seen once. Specimen: blood. The receptors shown here come from a woman under 40 in good health.

The sample holds a few counts of this clonotype. The V call is TRBV6-5, the J call TRBJ2-7; 7 nucleotides match TRBD1. From germline, CDR1 is MNHEY and CDR2 SVGAGI. The ends lost 2 bases at V and 0 bases at J; junction bases unmatched: 13. This CDR3 has 18 residues. CDR3 DNA sequence: TGTGCCAGCAGTTACCGTGGGCAGGGGGACCACCCCTCCTACGAGCAGTACTTC. This translates into CASSYRGQGDHPSYEQYF.

This clonotype appeared a single time. The DNA of the CDR3 is TGTGCCAGCGGACTACCGGGACAGGCGTTCTTC. Translated, it gives CASGLPGQAFF. V and J are TRBV27 and TRBJ2-1; 8 bases map to TRBD1. CDR1 and CDR2 from the germline V gene are MNHEY and SMNVEV (reference sequence). The V gene end was trimmed by 8 bases and the J gene end by 15 bases; junction bases not matched to a gene: 9. CDR3 length: 11 residues.

Comment on this clonotype: One base away lies a much larger clone, so this may be a sequencing read error. The CDR3 loop reads CASSKKREFTDTQYF. CDR3 nucleotides: TGTGCCAGCAGCAAAAAGAGGGAGTTCACAGATACGCAGTATTTT. This sequence joins TRBV13 and TRBJ2-3; tentatively, D is TRBD2 (5 bases). Germline lookup yields CDR1 PRHDT and CDR2 FYEKMQ (reference sequence). V dropped 5 bases and J dropped 2 bases, with 14 bases sitting between them. CDR3 length: 15 residues.

V and J are TRBV10-3 and TRBJ2-5; 9 nucleotides line up with TRBD1. The CDR3 has 14 residues. The J segment lost 11 bases and the V segment lost 2 bases, leaving 9 bases of the junction unmatched. Looked up from germline, CDR1 is ENHRY and CDR2 is SYGVKD. The CDR3 bases are TGTGCCATCAGTGAGGGGACAGGGTTGGAAGAGCAGTACTTC. Protein sequence: CAISEGTGLEEQYF.

This chain joins TRBV6-2 or TRBV6-3 and TRBJ2-4; D unresolved. TRBJ2-7 matches the DNA end more closely, so the J call is doubtful. This CDR3 is built from 15 residues. Germline V gives CDR1 MNHEY, CDR2 SVGEGT. Here the CDR3 reads CASSLDKAVVYEQYF. For the CDR3, the DNA is TGTGCCAGCAGTCTTGATAAAGCTGTAGTCTACGAGCAGTACTTC.

The CDR3 protein is CASSEGGEKLFF. CDR3 sequence (DNA): TGTGCCAGCAGTGAAGGCGGGGAAAAACTGTTTTTT. The chain employs TRBV25-1 and TRBJ1-4, with D unresolved. The germline V and J ends were trimmed by 2 bases and 8 bases, with 6 bases remaining between them. Germline loops: CDR1 MGHDK, CDR2 SYGVNS. The CDR3 contains 12 residues.

The chain carries TRBV7-9 and TRBJ2-1, with D tentatively TRBD2 (5 bases). This CDR3 contains 13 residues. Germline CDR1 SEHNR, CDR2 FQNEAQ (reference sequence). V lost 3 bases and J lost 9, with 12 bases in between. The CDR3 DNA sequence: TGTGCCAGCAGCTTGATCGACGGAGGTGAGCAGTTCTTC. This codes for CASSLIDGGEQFF.

This clonotype was counted a few times. The chain employs TRBV6-2 or TRBV6-3 and TRBJ2-1; the D gene is possibly TRBD2 (5 bases). This CDR3 comprises 15 residues. CDR1 is MNHEY and CDR2 is SVGEGT in the germline V gene. V was shortened by 2 bases and J by 5 bases, with 13 bases between the two germline ends. The CDR3 nucleotides are TGTGCCAGCAGTTACAAGGGAGTTACCAACAATGAGCAGTTCTTC. Translated, it gives CASSYKGVTNNEQFF.

The chain employs TRBV6-5 and TRBJ1-2, with TRBD1 as a possible D gene (6 bases). The CDR3 is made up of 13 amino acids. Germline V gene data show CDR1 as MNHEY and CDR2 as SVGAGI. Trimming left V 6 bases short and J 2 bases short, with 10 bases between. CDR3 nucleotides: TGTGCCAGCAGCAAGAGGGGGAACTATGGCTACACCTTC. Protein: CASSKRGNYGYTF.

This clonotype was counted a few times. One junction end disagrees with the germline gene, perhaps due to a read error. The chain joins TRBV7-2 to TRBJ2-5, with D perhaps matching TRBD2 (5 bases). Germline V gene sequence: CDR1 SGHTA, CDR2 FQGNSA. The CDR3 is 14 amino acids. The CDR3 sequence is CANSLTVEVETQYF. Written as DNA, the CDR3 is TGTGCCAACAGCTTAACGGTGGAGGTCGAGACCCAGTACTTC.

This clonotype was detected many times. This chain connects TRBV25-1 to TRBJ1-1, with 9 bases identical to TRBD1. Germline V lookup: CDR1 MGHDK, CDR2 SYGVNS. V was pared by 6 bases and J by 1 base, with 6 bases of the junction left unmatched. The CDR3 covers 15 residues. CDR3 loop: CASSADRGRNTEAFF. In nucleotides, the CDR3 is TGTGCCAGCAGCGCAGACAGGGGGAGGAACACTGAAGCTTTCTTT.

The chain recombines TRBV5-1 with TRBJ1-6; 8 bases match TRBD1. The trim removed 4 bases at V and 7 bases at J, leaving 4 bases unmatched. The CDR3 is 14 amino acids. Germline assignment: CDR1 SGHRS and CDR2 YFSETQ. The CDR3 nucleotides are TGCGCCAGCAGCATGGACAGGGTCAATTCACCCCTCCACTTT. Translation: CASSMDRVNSPLHF.

The chain employs TRBV9 and TRBJ2-7, with D perhaps matching TRBD1 (6 bases). This CDR3 region has 15 residues. Deletions cut 2 bases from V and 3 bases from J, with 15 bases between. Germline V lookup: CDR1 SGDLS, CDR2 YYNGEE. The CDR3 bases are TGTGCCAGCAGCGTCTCTACAGGGTTCGGCTACGAGCAGTACTTC. Amino acid sequence: CASSVSTGFGYEQYF.

The J gene is TRBJ1-2, the V gene TRBV18; no clear D. Germline assignment: CDR1 KGHSH and CDR2 LQKENI. The V and J ends lost 1 base and 0 bases respectively, with 15 bases between them. The CDR3 has 17 residues. CDR3 sequence: CASSPLSGSNSNYGYTF. CDR3 nucleotides: TGTGCCAGCTCACCACTATCGGGGAGCAACTCTAACTATGGCTACACCTTC. The full variable domain, its missing parts supplied by reference TRBV18 and TRBJ1-2, is NAGVMQNPRHLVRRRGQEARLRCSPMKGHSHVYWYRQLPEEGLKFMVYLQKENIIDESGMPKERFSAEFPKEGPSILRIQQVVRGDSAAYFCASSPLSGSNSNYGYTFGSGTRLTVV.

The rearrangement links TRBV25-1 to TRBJ2-6; 10 bases line up with TRBD2. CDR1 is MGHDK, CDR2 SYGVNS, per germline. This CDR3 contains 15 residues. With V trimmed by 6 bases and J by 4 bases, 3 bases remained unmatched. The CDR3 DNA reads as TGTGCCAGCAGGCTAGCGGGGGACGGGGCCAACGTCCTGACTTTC. This codes for CASRLAGDGANVLTF.

To note about this clonotype: This may come from a read error, since a much larger clone is one base off. This chain links TRBV29-1 with TRBJ2-7, with a possible D match to TRBD1 (6 bases). Trimming shortened V by 8 bases and J by 3 bases, and 11 bases separated the two germline ends. This CDR3 spans 11 amino acids. CDR1 and CDR2 (germline): SQVTM, ANQGSEA. The CDR3 nucleotides read TGCAGCAGCTGGGACAACTACGAGCAGTACTTC. Translation gives CSSWDNYEQYF.

The rearrangement uses TRBV7-2 and TRBJ2-4; D not certain. The V gene's germline CDR1 is SGHTA and CDR2 FQGNSA. V lost 5 bases and J lost 7, with 21 bases in between. This CDR3 spans 16 amino acids. The CDR3 is CASSPHSEKIVNIQYF. The CDR3 DNA is TGTGCCAGCAGCCCACACTCCGAGAAAATAGTCAACATTCAGTACTTC.

This clonotype has a count of ten or more. The chain has TRBV4-1 and TRBJ2-7; 7 bases are a match to TRBD1. The CDR3 is 17 amino acids. CDR1 and CDR2 (germline): MGHRA, YSYEKL. V lost 4 bases to trimming and J lost 2 bases; unmatched junction nucleotides: 14. In DNA form, the CDR3 reads TGCGCCAGCAGCCTAAAAACCGGACAGGACAGTACCTACGAGCAGTACTTC. This gives the protein CASSLKTGQDSTYEQYF.

This clonotype was observed a handful of times. V is TRBV28 and J is TRBJ1-2, with 9 bases identical to TRBD1. Per germline, CDR1 MDHEN and CDR2 SYDVKM. Trimming at V came to 7 bases and at J to 4 bases, leaving 10 bases not matched to a gene. This CDR3 has 15 amino acids. CDR3 DNA: TGTGCCAGCACCCTAACAGGGGGCGATAGCTATGGCTACACCTTC. Protein: CASTLTGGDSYGYTF.

This clonotype was observed many times. The genes are TRBV20-1 and TRBJ2-7; D could derive from TRBD1 or TRBD2 (5 bases each). The CDR3 loop spans 14 amino acids. CDR1 is DFQATT, CDR2 SNEGSKA, per germline (reference sequence). Trimming took 7 bases from V and 4 from J, leaving 20 bases between them. This CDR3 is CSVERGPWVYEQYF. CDR3 nucleotide sequence: TGCAGTGTCGAACGGGGACCCTGGGTGTACGAGCAGTACTTC.

Points on this clonotype: A much bigger clone sits one base away, suggesting this may be a read error. The chain couples TRBV10-3 to TRBJ1-2, with TRBD1 matching 7 bases. V dropped 2 bases and J dropped 5; count of bases not matched to a gene: 8. The CDR3 sequence is 15 residues long. Germline V lookup: CDR1 ENHRY, CDR2 SYGVKD. The CDR3 region is CAISEGVGQLYGYTF. CDR3 nucleotides: TGTGCCATCAGTGAGGGTGTGGGACAGCTTTATGGCTACACCTTC.